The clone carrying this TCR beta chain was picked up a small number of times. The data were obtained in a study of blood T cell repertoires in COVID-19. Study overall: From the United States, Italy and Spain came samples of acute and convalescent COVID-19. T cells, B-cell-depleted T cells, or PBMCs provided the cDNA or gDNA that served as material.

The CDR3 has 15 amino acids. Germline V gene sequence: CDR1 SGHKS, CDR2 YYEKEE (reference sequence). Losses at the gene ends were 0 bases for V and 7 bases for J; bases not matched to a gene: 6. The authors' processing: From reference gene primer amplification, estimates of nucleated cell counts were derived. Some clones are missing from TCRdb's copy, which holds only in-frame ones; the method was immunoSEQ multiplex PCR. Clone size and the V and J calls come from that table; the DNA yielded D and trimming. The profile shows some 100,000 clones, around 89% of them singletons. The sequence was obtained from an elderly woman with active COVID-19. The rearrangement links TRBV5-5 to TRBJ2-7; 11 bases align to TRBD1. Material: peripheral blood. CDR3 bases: TGTGCCAGCAGCTTGGCCGGGACAGGGGGTCTGGAGCAGTACTTC. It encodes CASSLAGTGGLEQYF.